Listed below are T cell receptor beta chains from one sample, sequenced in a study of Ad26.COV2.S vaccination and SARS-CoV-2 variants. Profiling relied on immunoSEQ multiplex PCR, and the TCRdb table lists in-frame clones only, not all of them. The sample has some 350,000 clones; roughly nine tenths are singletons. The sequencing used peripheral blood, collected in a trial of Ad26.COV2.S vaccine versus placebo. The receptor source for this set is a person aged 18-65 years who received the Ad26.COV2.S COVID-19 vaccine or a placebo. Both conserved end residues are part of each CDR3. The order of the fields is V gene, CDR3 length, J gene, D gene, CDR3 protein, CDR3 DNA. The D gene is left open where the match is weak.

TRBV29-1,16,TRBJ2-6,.,CSVAPRGGSGANVLTF,TGCAGCGTTGCCCCAAGGGGGGGGTCTGGGGCCAACGTCCTGACTTTC
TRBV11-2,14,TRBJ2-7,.,CASSLGAFDYEQYF,TGTGCCAGCAGCTTAGGGGCCTTCGACTACGAGCAGTACTTC
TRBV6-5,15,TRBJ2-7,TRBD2,CASSYDPAGGPEQYF,TGTGCCAGCAGTTACGATCCAGCGGGGGGACCCGAGCAGTACTTC
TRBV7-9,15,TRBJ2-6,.,CASSFGLTGANVLTF,TGTGCCAGCAGCTTTGGTCTTACTGGGGCCAACGTCCTGACTTTC
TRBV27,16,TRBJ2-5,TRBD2,CASSPLPSGGRETQYF,TGTGCCAGCAGTCCATTACCTAGCGGGGGGAGGGAGACCCAGTACTTC
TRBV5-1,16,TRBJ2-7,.,CASSSGTPIPTYEQYF,TGCGCCAGCAGCTCCGGGACACCGATTCCAACCTACGAGCAGTACTTC
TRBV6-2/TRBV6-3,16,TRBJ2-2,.,CASSLLGSSLAGELFF,TGTGCCAGCAGCCTTCTGGGGAGTAGCTTGGCCGGGGAGCTGTTTTTT
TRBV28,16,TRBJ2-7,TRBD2,CASSSYSGGAIYEQYF,TGTGCCAGCAGTTCCTACAGCGGGGGGGCAATCTACGAGCAGTACTTC
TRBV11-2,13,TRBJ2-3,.,CASSLDKLGTQYF,TGTGCCAGCAGCTTAGATAAACTGGGAACGCAGTATTTT
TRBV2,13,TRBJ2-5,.,CASSGGLRETQYF,TGTGCCAGCAGTGGCGGACTACGAGAGACCCAGTACTTC